A single sample is the source of the 10 T cell receptor beta chains below, sequenced in a study of control samples from healthy donors and cancer patients. Data came from immunoSEQ multiplex PCR; TCRdb stores just in-frame clones and leaves some out. This sample has about 100,000 clones, with over 80% found just once. Sequencing input: blood. These receptors were taken from a man aged 30 to 45 in good health.

This chain connects TRBV28 to TRBJ1-2, with D uncertain. Germline-derived CDR1 and CDR2 are MDHEN and SYDVKM. The CDR3 length is 14 residues. Trimming left V 5 bases short and J 3 bases short, with 13 bases between. The CDR3: CASSPAQEYYGYTF. The CDR3 DNA follows: TGTGCCAGCAGTCCCGCCCAGGAGTACTATGGCTACACCTTC.

The chain uses TRBV7-3 and TRBJ1-1, with a tentative D call TRBD1 (5 bases). CDR1 and CDR2 (germline): SGHTA, FQGTGA. V lost 0 bases to trimming and J lost 5 bases, with 7 bases between them. CDR3 length equals 13 residues. The CDR3 loop reads CASSLTGQTEAFF. The CDR3 coding sequence is TGTGCCAGCAGCTTAACGGGGCAGACTGAAGCTTTCTTT.

This rearrangement joins TRBV3-1 (or the pseudogene TRBV3-2) to TRBJ2-3; 7 bases are shared with TRBD1. The CDR3 is 14 residues long. The ends lost 4 bases at V and 4 bases at J; junction bases unmatched: 5. Germline CDR1 is LGHDT and CDR2 is YNNKEL (reference sequence). The CDR3 here is CASSPGTDPDTQYF. CDR3 bases: TGTGCCAGCAGCCCCGGGACAGATCCAGATACGCAGTATTTT.

The CDR3 loop is CASSQEERASYNEQFF. CDR3 sequence (DNA): TGTGCCAGCAGCCAAGAAGAGCGGGCTTCCTACAATGAGCAGTTCTTC. This chain connects TRBV4-2 to TRBJ2-1, with a tentative D call TRBD2 (6 bases). The CDR3 has 16 amino acids. CDR1 is LGHNA and CDR2 is YNFKEQ in the germline V gene. V lost 0 bases to trimming and J lost 1 base, with 10 bases between them.

The chain employs TRBV7-9 and TRBJ1-2; 7 nucleotides agree with TRBD1. V gave up 0 bases and J gave up 10 bases; unmatched junction bases: 5. The V gene's germline CDR1 is SEHNR and CDR2 FQNEAQ (reference sequence). There are 13 residues in the CDR3. CDR3 protein: CASSLARQGDYTF. The CDR3 DNA sequence: TGTGCCAGCAGCTTAGCTCGACAGGGTGACTACACCTTC. The complete variable domain, with remaining parts taken from reference TRBV7-9 and TRBJ1-2, reads DTGVSQNPRHKITKRGQNVTFRCDPISEHNRLYWYRQTLGQGPEFLTYFQNEAQLEKSRLLSDRFSAERPKGSFSTLEIQRTEQGDSAMYLCASSLARQGDYTFGSGTRLTVV.

This chain links TRBV2 with TRBJ2-4, with 8 bases matching TRBD2. Germline V CDR1 and CDR2: SNHLY, FYNNEI. V shed 2 bases and J 0 bases; nucleotides not matched to a gene: 6. The CDR3 extends over 17 amino acids. CDR3 DNA sequence: TGTGCCAGCAGTGAAAAAGTAGCGGGGATAGCCAAAAACATTCAGTACTTC. Translation gives CASSEKVAGIAKNIQYF. The variable domain in full, completed from reference TRBV2 and TRBJ2-4, reads EPEVTQTPSHQVTQMGQEVILRCVPISNHLYFYWYRQILGQKVEFLVSFYNNEISEKSEIFDDQFSVERPDGSNFTLKIRSTKLEDSAMYFCASSEKVAGIAKNIQYFGAGTRLSVL.

In regard to this clone: Its ends do not fully match the called genes, so a read error is possible. The chain is built from TRBV6-6 and TRBJ1-2; D is uncertain. Germline assignment: CDR1 MNHNY and CDR2 SVGAGI (reference sequence). CDR3 length: 11 residues. In DNA form, the CDR3 reads TGTGCCAGCAGCACCGCGTATGTCTACACCTTC. Its protein product is CASSTAYVYTF.

The chain joins TRBV9 to TRBJ2-3; D may be TRBD2 (5 bases). The germline V and J ends were trimmed by 4 bases and 1 base, with 13 bases remaining between them. CDR3 size: 15 residues. CDR1 SGDLS and CDR2 YYNGEE come from the germline V gene. The CDR3 DNA sequence: TGTGCCAGCAGCCCCCTCGTGCGGGGCACAGATACGCAGTATTTT. Amino acid sequence: CASSPLVRGTDTQYF.

The chain links TRBV5-1 to TRBJ2-7, with TRBD1 identical over 10 bases. The germline CDR1 and CDR2 sequences are SGHRS and YFSETQ. The trim removed 2 bases at V and 7 bases at J, leaving 9 bases unmatched. The CDR3 runs to 15 residues. The CDR3 nucleotides are TGCGCCAGCAGCTTCGGGACAGGGGTGATGAGGGAGCAGTACTTC. Amino acid sequence: CASSFGTGVMREQYF.

The rearrangement joins TRBV7-9 to TRBJ2-1; 9 nucleotides align to TRBD2. The CDR3 is 15 residues long. The V segment lost 3 bases and the J segment 6 bases; nucleotides outside the gene matches: 6. The germline CDR1 and CDR2 sequences are SEHNR and FQNEAQ (reference sequence). CDR3 in amino acids: CASSFWVAGVNEQFF. The CDR3 nucleotides are TGTGCCAGCAGCTTCTGGGTAGCGGGGGTCAATGAGCAGTTCTTC. The whole variable domain, filled in from reference TRBV7-9 and TRBJ2-1, reads DTGVSQNPRHKITKRGQNVTFRCDPISEHNRLYWYRQTLGQGPEFLTYFQNEAQLEKSRLLSDRFSAERPKGSFSTLEIQRTEQGDSAMYLCASSFWVAGVNEQFFGPGTRLTVL.